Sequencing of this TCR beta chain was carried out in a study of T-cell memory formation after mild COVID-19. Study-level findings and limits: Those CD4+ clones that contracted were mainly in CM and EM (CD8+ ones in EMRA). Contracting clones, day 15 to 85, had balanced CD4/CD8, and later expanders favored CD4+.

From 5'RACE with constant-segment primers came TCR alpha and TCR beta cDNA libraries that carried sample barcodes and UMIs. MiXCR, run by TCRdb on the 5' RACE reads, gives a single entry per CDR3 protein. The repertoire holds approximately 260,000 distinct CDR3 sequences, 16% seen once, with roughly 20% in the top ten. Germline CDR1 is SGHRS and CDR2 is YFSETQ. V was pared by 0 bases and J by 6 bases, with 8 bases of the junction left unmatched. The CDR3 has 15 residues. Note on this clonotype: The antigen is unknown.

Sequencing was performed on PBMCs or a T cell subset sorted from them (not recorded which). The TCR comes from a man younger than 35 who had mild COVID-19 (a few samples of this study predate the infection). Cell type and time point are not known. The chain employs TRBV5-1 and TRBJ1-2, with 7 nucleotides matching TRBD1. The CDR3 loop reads CASSLGLTGRDGYTF. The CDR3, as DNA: TGCGCCAGCAGCTTGGGGCTGACAGGGCGGGATGGCTACACCTTC. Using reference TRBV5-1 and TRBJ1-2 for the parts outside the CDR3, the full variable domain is KAGVTQTPRYLIKTRGQQVTLSCSPISGHRSVSWYQQTPGQGLQFLFEYFSETQRNKGNFPGRFSGRQFSNSRSEMNVSTLELGDSALYLCASSLGLTGRDGYTFGSGTRLTVV.